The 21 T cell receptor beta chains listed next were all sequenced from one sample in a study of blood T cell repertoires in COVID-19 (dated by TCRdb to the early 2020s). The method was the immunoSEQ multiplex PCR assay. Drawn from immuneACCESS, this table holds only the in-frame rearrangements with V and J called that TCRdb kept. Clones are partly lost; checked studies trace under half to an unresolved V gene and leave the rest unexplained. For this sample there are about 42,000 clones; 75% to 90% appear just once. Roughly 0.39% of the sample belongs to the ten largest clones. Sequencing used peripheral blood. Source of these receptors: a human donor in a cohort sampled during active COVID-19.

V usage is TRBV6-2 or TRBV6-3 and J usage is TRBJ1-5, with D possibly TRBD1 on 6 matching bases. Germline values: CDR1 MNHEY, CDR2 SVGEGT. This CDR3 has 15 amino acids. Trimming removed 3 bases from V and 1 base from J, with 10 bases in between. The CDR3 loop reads CASSYQGLSNQPQHF. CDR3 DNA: TGTGCCAGCAGTTATCAGGGGTTGAGCAATCAGCCCCAGCATTTT.

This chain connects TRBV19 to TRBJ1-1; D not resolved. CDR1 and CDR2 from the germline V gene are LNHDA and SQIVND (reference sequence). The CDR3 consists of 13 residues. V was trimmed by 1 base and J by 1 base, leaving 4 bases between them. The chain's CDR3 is CASSIGENTEAFF. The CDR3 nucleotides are TGTGCCAGTAGTATAGGAGAGAACACTGAAGCTTTCTTT.

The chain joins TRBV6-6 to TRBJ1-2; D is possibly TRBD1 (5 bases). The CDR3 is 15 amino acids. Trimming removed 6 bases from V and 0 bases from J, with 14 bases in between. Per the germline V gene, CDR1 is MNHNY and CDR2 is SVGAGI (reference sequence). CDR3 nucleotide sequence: TGTGCCAGCAGGGAATCCGGGACTCCTAACTATGGCTACACCTTC. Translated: CASRESGTPNYGYTF.

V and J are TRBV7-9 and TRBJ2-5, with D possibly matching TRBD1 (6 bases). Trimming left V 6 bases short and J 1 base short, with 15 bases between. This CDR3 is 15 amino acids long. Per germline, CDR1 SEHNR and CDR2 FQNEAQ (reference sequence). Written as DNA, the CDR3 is TGTGCCAGCAGTTTCCCTCGACAGGCCCAAGAGACCCAGTACTTC. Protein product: CASSFPRQAQETQYF.

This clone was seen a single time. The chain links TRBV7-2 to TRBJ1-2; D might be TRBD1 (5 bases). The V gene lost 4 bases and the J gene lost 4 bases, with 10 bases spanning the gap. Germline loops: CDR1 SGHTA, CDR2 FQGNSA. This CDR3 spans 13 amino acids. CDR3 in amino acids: CASSSSQVYGYTF. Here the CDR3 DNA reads TGTGCCAGCAGCTCTTCACAGGTCTATGGCTACACCTTC. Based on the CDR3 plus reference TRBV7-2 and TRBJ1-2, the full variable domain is GAGVSQSPSNKVTEKGKDVELRCDPISGHTALYWYRQSLGQGLEFLIYFQGNSAPDKSGLPSDRFSAERTGGSVSTLTIQRTQQEDSAVYLCASSSSQVYGYTFGSGTRLTVV.

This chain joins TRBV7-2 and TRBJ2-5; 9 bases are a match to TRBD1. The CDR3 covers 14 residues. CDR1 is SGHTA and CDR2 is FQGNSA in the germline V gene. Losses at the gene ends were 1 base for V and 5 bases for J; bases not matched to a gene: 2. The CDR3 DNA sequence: TGTGCCAGCAGCTTAGTGGGGACAGGGGAGACCCAGTACTTC. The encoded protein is CASSLVGTGETQYF. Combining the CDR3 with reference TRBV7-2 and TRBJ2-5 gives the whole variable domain GAGVSQSPSNKVTEKGKDVELRCDPISGHTALYWYRQSLGQGLEFLIYFQGNSAPDKSGLPSDRFSAERTGGSVSTLTIQRTQQEDSAVYLCASSLVGTGETQYFGPGTRLLVL.

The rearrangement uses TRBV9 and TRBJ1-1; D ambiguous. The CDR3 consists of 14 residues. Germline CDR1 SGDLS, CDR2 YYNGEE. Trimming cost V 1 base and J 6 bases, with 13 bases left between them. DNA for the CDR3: TGTGCCAGCAGCGTAATCCTCTCCCCTTCTGAAGCTTTCTTT. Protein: CASSVILSPSEAFF.

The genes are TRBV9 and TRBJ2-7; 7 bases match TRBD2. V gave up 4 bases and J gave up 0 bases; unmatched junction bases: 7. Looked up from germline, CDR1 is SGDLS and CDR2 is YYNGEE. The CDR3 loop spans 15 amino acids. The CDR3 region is CASSIHWGGSYEQYF. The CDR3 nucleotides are TGTGCCAGCAGCATTCACTGGGGGGGCTCCTACGAGCAGTACTTC.

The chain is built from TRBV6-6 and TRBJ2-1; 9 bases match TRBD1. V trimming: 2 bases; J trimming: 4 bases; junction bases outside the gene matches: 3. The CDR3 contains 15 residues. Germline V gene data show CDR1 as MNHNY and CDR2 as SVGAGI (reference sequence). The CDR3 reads CASSYRTGDYNEQFF. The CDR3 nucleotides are TGTGCCAGCAGTTACAGGACAGGGGATTACAATGAGCAGTTCTTC.

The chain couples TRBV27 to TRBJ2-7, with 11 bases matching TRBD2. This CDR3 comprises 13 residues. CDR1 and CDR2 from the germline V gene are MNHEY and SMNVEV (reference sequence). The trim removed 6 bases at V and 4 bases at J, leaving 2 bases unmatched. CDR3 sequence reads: CASSRTSGYEQYF. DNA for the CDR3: TGTGCCAGCAGCCGGACTAGCGGGTACGAGCAGTACTTC.

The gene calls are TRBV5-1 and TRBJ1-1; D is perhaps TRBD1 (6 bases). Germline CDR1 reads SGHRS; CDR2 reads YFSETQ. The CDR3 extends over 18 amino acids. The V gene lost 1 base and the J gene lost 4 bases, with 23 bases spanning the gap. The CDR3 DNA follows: TGCGCCAGCAGCTTGCTGTATCTAACAGGGACGGGGGGCACTGAAGCTTTCTTT. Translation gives CASSLLYLTGTGGTEAFF.

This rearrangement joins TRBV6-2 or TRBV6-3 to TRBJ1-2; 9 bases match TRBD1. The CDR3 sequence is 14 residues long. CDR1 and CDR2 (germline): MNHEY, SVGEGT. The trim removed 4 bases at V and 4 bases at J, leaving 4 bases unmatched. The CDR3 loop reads CASSSDRGGYGYTF. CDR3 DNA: TGTGCCAGCAGTTCGGACAGGGGTGGCTATGGCTACACCTTC.

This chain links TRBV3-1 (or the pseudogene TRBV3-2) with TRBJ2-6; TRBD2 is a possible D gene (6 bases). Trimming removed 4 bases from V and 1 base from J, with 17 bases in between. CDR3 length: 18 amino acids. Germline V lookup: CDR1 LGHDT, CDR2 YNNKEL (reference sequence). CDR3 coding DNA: TGTGCCAGCAGCCCCCAGGGACTCAGCCTGTCTGGGGCCAACGTCCTGACTTTC. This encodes CASSPQGLSLSGANVLTF.

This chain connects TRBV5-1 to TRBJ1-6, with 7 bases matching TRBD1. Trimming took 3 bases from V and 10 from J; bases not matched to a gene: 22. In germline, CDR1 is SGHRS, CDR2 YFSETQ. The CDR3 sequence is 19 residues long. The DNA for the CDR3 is TGCGCCAGCAGCTCCCGAACCGCGGTACAGGGGATGTCAGGATCACCCCTCCACTTT. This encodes CASSSRTAVQGMSGSPLHF.

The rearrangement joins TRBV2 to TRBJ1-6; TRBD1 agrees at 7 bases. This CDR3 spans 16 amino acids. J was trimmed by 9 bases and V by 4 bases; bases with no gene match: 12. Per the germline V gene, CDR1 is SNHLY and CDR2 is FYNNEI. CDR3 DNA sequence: TGTGCCAGCAGTGCAGAGGGGGCGGTTGCTGGTTCACCCCTCCACTTT. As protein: CASSAEGAVAGSPLHF.

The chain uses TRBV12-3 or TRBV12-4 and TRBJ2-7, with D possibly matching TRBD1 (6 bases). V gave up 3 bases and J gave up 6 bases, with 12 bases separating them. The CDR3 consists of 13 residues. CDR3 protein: CASSLASRGEQYF. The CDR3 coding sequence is TGTGCCAGCAGTTTGGCTAGCAGGGGCGAGCAGTACTTC.

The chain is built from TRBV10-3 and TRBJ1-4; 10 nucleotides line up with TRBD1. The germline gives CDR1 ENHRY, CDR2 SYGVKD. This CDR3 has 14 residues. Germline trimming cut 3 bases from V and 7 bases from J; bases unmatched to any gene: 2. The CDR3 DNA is TGTGCCATCAGTGAAGGGACAGGGGCTGAAAAACTGTTTTTT. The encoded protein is CAISEGTGAEKLFF.

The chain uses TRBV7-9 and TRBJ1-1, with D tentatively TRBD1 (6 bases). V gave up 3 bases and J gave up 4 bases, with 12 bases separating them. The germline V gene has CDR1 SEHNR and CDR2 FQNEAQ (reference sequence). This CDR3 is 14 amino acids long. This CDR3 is CASSLTGTPTEAFF. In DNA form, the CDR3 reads TGTGCCAGCAGCTTGACAGGAACCCCCACTGAAGCTTTCTTT.

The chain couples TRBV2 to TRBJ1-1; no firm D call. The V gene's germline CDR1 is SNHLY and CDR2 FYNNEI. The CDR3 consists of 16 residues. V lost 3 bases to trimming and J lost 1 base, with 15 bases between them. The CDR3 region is CASSDRYGVENTEAFF. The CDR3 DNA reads TGTGCCAGCAGTGACAGGTACGGGGTAGAGAACACTGAAGCTTTCTTT.

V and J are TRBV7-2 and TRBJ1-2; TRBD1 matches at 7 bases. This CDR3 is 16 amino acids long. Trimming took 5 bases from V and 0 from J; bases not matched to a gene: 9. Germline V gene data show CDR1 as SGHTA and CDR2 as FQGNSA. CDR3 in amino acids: CASSLSPGQTNYGYTF. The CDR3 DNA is TGTGCCAGCAGCCTATCCCCGGGACAGACTAACTATGGCTACACCTTC.

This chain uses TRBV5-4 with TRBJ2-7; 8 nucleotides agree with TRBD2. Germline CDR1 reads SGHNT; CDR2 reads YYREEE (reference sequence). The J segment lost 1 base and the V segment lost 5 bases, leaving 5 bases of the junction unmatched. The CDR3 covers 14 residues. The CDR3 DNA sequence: TGTGCCAGCAGACCGGCGGGGGGTTCCTACGAGCAGTACTTC. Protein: CASRPAGGSYEQYF.